The 10 T cell receptor beta chains below all came from one sample that was sequenced in a study of early T cells in non-severe SARS-CoV-2 infection (dated by TCRdb to about 2021). The library relied on 5' RACE. The sequencing machine was a NextSeq 500. Clones were called with MiXCR by TCRdb after fastp trimmed the public reads at Q25, and only in-frame beta chains were retained. Merged by CDR3 protein, the rows form single entries marked with the most common genes and DNA. The sample table holds 50,000 or so distinct CDR3 sequences, of which about 12% were seen once. The ten top clones hold around 9.6% of the sample. Sequencing used whole blood. The receptor source for this set is an adult who was a healthcare worker with PCR-confirmed SARS-CoV-2 infection or an uninfected control (not recorded which).

This clonotype has at least ten counts. The rearrangement joins TRBV7-9 to TRBJ2-3, with TRBD1 identical over 8 bases. Germline CDR1 is SEHNR and CDR2 is FQNEAQ (reference sequence). This CDR3 has 14 residues. J was trimmed by 5 bases and V by 5 bases; bases with no gene match: 6. In DNA form, the CDR3 reads TGTGCCAGCAGCACCCTGGGGACAGGAGATACGCAGTATTTT. Translated, it gives CASSTLGTGDTQYF.

This clonotype came up many times. The J gene is TRBJ1-1, the V gene TRBV12-3 or TRBV12-4, with D possibly TRBD1 on 5 matching bases. CDR3 length: 14 residues. The germline V and J ends were trimmed by 3 bases and 0 bases, with 8 bases remaining between them. The CDR3, as DNA: TGTGCCAGCAGTTTTGACAGCCTGAACACTGAAGCTTTCTTT. Translating gives CASSFDSLNTEAFF.

This clonotype was counted between two and nine times. The chain couples TRBV30 to TRBJ1-2; D is possibly TRBD1 (5 bases). The CDR3 is 14 amino acids. Trimming took 2 bases from V and 2 from J, leaving 12 bases between them. CDR1 is GTSNPN and CDR2 is SVGIG in the germline V gene (reference sequence). CDR3 coding DNA: TGTGCCTGGAGTTGGGACCGACCCAACTATGGCTACACCTTC. It encodes CAWSWDRPNYGYTF.

The chain uses TRBV29-1 and TRBJ2-1; D may correspond to TRBD1 or TRBD2 (5 bases each). The ends were cut back, 7 bases at V and 7 bases at J, with 17 bases in the middle. CDR1 and CDR2 from the germline V gene are SQVTM and ANQGSEA. The CDR3 length is 13 residues. The CDR3 loop reads CSGARGARNEQFF. CDR3 nucleotide sequence: TGCAGCGGTGCCAGAGGGGCGAGGAATGAGCAGTTCTTC.

This clonotype was seen more than once but under ten times. The chain carries TRBV29-1 and TRBJ2-3; D may be TRBD1 or TRBD2 (5 bases each). V lost 4 bases to trimming and J lost 0 bases, with 11 bases between them. CDR1 SQVTM and CDR2 ANQGSEA come from the germline V gene. The CDR3 runs to 14 residues. The CDR3 loop is CSVVKGTSTDTQYF. CDR3 DNA sequence: TGCAGCGTTGTTAAGGGGACGAGCACAGATACGCAGTATTTT.

This clonotype was recorded many times. V usage is TRBV5-1 and J usage is TRBJ2-7; possible D gene TRBD1, 5 bases. The CDR3 is 16 amino acids. From germline, CDR1 is SGHRS and CDR2 YFSETQ. The V end lost 3 bases, the J end lost 2 bases, and 18 bases lay between the germline ends. Here the CDR3 reads CASSYSTGPSPYEQYF. Written as DNA, the CDR3 is TGCGCCAGCAGCTATTCAACAGGACCTTCACCCTACGAGCAGTACTTC.

This clonotype was counted many times. J is TRBJ1-1 and V is TRBV29-1; 8 bases map to TRBD1. With V trimmed by 2 bases and J by 6 bases, 8 bases remained unmatched. Germline V gene data show CDR1 as SQVTM and CDR2 as ANQGSEA. The CDR3 loop spans 14 amino acids. CDR3 sequence: CSVELSRGLSEAFF. The DNA for the CDR3 is TGCAGCGTTGAACTCTCCAGGGGGCTATCTGAAGCTTTCTTT.

The CDR3 nucleotides read TGCGCCAGCAGCTTGATAAGCTCCTATAATTCACCCCTCCACTTT. It translates to CASSLISSYNSPLHF. The chain recombines TRBV5-1 with TRBJ1-6; D is unclear. Germline V lookup: CDR1 SGHRS, CDR2 YFSETQ. This CDR3 is 15 amino acids long. V was clipped by 1 base and J by 0 bases, with 5 bases between them.

This clonotype has at least ten counts. The V and J genes are TRBV6-1 and TRBJ2-2; possibly TRBD2 for D (5 bases). This CDR3 comprises 16 residues. The V gene's germline CDR1 is MNHNS and CDR2 SASEGT. The V end lost 3 bases, the J end lost 2 bases, and 13 bases lay between the germline ends. The CDR3 nucleotides are TGTGCCAGCAGTGAGGTTCTAGGGAGAAACACCGGGGAGCTGTTTTTT. This encodes CASSEVLGRNTGELFF.

The V call is TRBV5-1, the J call TRBJ1-1; TRBD1 might be the D (5 bases). In germline, CDR1 is SGHRS, CDR2 YFSETQ. The CDR3 length is 14 residues. V was pared by 3 bases and J by 6 bases, with 15 bases between. Here the CDR3 reads CASSSYTGTAEAFF. CDR3 sequence (DNA): TGCGCCAGCAGCTCCTATACCGGGACCGCTGAAGCTTTCTTT.